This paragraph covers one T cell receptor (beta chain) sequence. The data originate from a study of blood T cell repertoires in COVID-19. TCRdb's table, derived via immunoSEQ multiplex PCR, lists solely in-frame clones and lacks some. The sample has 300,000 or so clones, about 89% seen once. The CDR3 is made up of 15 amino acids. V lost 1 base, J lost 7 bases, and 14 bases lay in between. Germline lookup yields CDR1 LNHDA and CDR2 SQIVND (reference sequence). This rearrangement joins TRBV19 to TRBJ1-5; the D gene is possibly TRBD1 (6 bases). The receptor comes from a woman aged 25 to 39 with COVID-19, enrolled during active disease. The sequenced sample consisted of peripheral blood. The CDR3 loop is CASSIGGGGLQPQHF. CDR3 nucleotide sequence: TGTGCCAGTAGTATAGGGGGAGGGGGGCTACAGCCCCAGCATTTT.